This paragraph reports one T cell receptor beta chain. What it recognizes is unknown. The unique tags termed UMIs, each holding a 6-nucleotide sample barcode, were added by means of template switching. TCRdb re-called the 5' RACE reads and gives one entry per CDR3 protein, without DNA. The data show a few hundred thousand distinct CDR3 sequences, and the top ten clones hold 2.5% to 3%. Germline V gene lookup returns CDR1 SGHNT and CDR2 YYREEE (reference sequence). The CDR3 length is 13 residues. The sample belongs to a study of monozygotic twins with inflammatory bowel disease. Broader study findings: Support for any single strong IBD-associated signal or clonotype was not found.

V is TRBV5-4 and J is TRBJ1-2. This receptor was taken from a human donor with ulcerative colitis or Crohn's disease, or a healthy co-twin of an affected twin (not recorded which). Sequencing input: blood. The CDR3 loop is CATLNTAIYGYTF.